The present entry profiles one T cell receptor beta chain with its context. The entry originates in a study of blood T cell repertoires in COVID-19. Study information: COVID-19 samples collected from the United States, Italy and Spain covered acute and convalescent phases. PBMCs, B-cell-depleted T cells, or T cells provided the cDNA or gDNA that made up the material.

Per the original methods: Amplification of reference gene primers was used by the study to estimate nucleated cell counts. Measured with immunoSEQ multiplex PCR; TCRdb has only the in-frame clones, and not every one. V and J calls and clone size are copied from that table; D and trimming were computed from the DNA. The sample includes approximately 120,000 clones, 79% of them seen just once. The CDR3 loop spans 15 amino acids. Trimming took 0 bases from V and 0 from J, leaving 5 bases between them. The germline CDR1 and CDR2 sequences are SGHTA and FQGNSA. The clonotype originates from a man aged 35 to 55 with active or convalescent COVID-19. This rearrangement joins TRBV7-2 to TRBJ1-4; D ambiguous. Source material: peripheral blood. CDR3 coding DNA: TGTGCCAGCAGCTTAGCGTATGCAACTAATGAAAAACTGTTTTTT. Protein product: CASSLAYATNEKLFF.